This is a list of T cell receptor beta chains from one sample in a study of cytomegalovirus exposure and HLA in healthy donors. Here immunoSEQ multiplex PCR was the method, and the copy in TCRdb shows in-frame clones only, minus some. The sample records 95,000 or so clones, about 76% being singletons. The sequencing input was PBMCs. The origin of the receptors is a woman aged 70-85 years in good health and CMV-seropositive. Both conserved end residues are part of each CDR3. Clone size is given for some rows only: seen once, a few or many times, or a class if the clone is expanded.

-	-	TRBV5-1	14	CASSLVGGMYEQYF
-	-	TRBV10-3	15	CAIRTTSGRVYEQYF
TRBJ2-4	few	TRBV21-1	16	CASSTQDTLAKNIQYF
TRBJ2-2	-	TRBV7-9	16	CASSLGQGPNTGELFF
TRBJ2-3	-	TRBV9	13	CASSVVTGDTQYF
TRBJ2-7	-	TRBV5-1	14	CASSHGTLSYEQYF
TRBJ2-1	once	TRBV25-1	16	CASSEASSGIANEQFF
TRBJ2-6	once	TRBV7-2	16	CASSLAGVTGANVLTF
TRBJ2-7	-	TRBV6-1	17	CASSDPRASGSRYEQYF
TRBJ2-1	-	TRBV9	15	CASSVGAESANEQFF
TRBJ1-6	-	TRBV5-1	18	CASSIYRDKSSYNSPLHF
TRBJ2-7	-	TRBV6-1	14	CASSERLRDYEQYF
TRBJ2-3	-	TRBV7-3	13	CASSPSLGGTQYF
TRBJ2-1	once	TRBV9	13	CASSAGVHNEQFF
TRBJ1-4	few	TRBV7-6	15	CASSDRDRGVEKLFF
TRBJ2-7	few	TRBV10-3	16	CAISPGGARASYEQYF
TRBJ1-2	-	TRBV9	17	CASSPLALTGGGYGYTF
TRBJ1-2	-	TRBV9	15	CASSSQNLKLTGYTF
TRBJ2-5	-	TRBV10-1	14	CASSESSGQETQYF
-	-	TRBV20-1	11	CSARPVYEQYF
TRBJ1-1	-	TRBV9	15	CASSVVGGRTSEAFF
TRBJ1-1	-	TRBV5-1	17	CASSLFGAGAMNTEAFF
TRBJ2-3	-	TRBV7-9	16	CASSVGLAAEADTQYF
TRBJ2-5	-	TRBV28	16	CASSPPRVAGGETQYF
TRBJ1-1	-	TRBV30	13	CAWSGEANPEAFF
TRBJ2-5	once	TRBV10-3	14	CAISEGTGEETQYF
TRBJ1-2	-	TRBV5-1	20	CASWDLKPSKTGIANYGYTF
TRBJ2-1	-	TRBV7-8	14	CASQAGWGGNEQFF
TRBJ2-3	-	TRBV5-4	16	CASSSRELPRTDTQYF
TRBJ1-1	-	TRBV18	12	CASLGGGTEAFF
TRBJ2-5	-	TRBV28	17	CASTGTSGGVIQETQYF
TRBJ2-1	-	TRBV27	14	CASSLFQDWGEQFF
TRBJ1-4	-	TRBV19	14	CASSTGGFGEKLFF
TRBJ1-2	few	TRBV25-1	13	CASSEFTGWGYTF
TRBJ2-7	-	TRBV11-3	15	CASSREAVFQYEQYF
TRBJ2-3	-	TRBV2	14	CASRGGLYTDTQYF
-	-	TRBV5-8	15	CASRPGTGWSYEQYF
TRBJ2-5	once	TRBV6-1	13	CASSEARAKTQYF
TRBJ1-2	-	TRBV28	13	CASADTNNYGYTF
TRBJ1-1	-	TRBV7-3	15	CASSSRTGENTEAFF
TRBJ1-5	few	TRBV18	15	CASSQEQGSNQPQHF
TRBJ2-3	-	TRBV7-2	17	CASSLAPTSRGTDTQYF
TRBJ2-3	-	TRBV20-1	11	CGGWGTDTQYF
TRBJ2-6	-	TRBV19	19	CASSVFPGGAGSGANVLTF
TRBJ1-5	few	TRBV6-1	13	CASSVEGGQPQHF
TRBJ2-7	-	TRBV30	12	CAWTSGTYEQYF
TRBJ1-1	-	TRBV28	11	CASSLGLEAFF